The 27 T cell receptor beta chains in this list originate from one sample, sequenced in a study of T cell responses to AZD1222 COVID-19 vaccine (dated by TCRdb to the early 2020s). The meaning of the sample's time point label: sample from adult after SARS-CoV-2 infection, after symptom onset. Library preparation was by the immunoSEQ multiplex PCR assay. Sourced from immuneACCESS, this table was stored by TCRdb with only in-frame sequences that have V and J called. A share of the clones is absent; for the studies checked, an unresolved V gene accounts for under half, and the remainder has no known explanation. Counted in this sample were about 150,000 clones; about 85% of them appeared once. Just under 7% of the sample comes from the top ten. Material: peripheral blood, obtained after recovery from COVID-19. The receptors come from an adult who had recovered from COVID-19.

This chain connects TRBV7-8 to TRBJ2-1; D remains unclear. Trimming pared 1 base from V and 6 bases from J, leaving 10 bases between. The CDR3 length is 14 residues. Germline loops: CDR1 SGHVS, CDR2 FQNEAQ. The CDR3: CASSLVSNPNEQFF. The CDR3 region has the DNA TGTGCCAGCAGCTTAGTGAGTAACCCCAATGAGCAGTTCTTC.

The chain links TRBV28 to TRBJ1-5, with a possible D match to TRBD1 (6 bases). This CDR3 has 14 amino acids. Trimming removed 7 bases at V and 6 bases at J, with 16 bases between. CDR1 and CDR2 (germline): MDHEN, SYDVKM. The CDR3 here is CASTHDRISQPQHF. Here the CDR3 DNA reads TGTGCCAGCACCCACGACAGGATTAGTCAGCCCCAGCATTTT.

This rearrangement joins TRBV28 to TRBJ1-4; unclear D gene. Looked up from germline, CDR1 is MDHEN and CDR2 is SYDVKM. V was pared by 4 bases and J by 0 bases, with 9 bases between. This CDR3 comprises 15 residues. This CDR3 reads CASSWGHATNEKLFF. The CDR3 coding sequence is TGTGCCAGCAGTTGGGGTCATGCAACTAATGAAAAACTGTTTTTT. The complete variable domain, with remaining parts taken from reference TRBV28 and TRBJ1-4, reads DVKVTQSSRYLVKRTGEKVFLECVQDMDHENMFWYRQDPGLGLRLIYFSYDVKMKEKGDIPEGYSVSREKKERFSLILESASTNQTSMYLCASSWGHATNEKLFFGSGTQLSVL.

The chain couples TRBV27 to TRBJ2-7; the match to TRBD1 covers 10 bases. Trimming took 7 bases from V and 6 from J; bases not matched to a gene: 6. This CDR3 spans 13 amino acids. CDR1 MNHEY and CDR2 SMNVEV come from the germline V gene (reference sequence). CDR3 loop: CASTGTGALEQYF. CDR3 DNA: TGTGCCAGCACCGGGACAGGGGCTCTCGAGCAGTACTTC.

Remarks on this clone: Additional DNA sequences in this sample encode the identical CDR3. The CDR3 region is CASSVGGTNTGELFF. The CDR3 region has the DNA TGTGCCAGCAGCGTTGGCGGGACCAACACCGGGGAGCTGTTTTTT. V usage is TRBV9 and J usage is TRBJ2-2; maybe TRBD2 (6 bases). This CDR3 has 15 residues. V was cut by 2 bases and J by 2 bases, with 10 bases left in between. CDR1 and CDR2 from the germline V gene are SGDLS and YYNGEE.

The V and J genes are TRBV3-1 (or the pseudogene TRBV3-2) and TRBJ1-2; D gene uncertain. Germline CDR1 LGHDT, CDR2 YNNKEL (reference sequence). Deletions cut 0 bases from V and 4 bases from J, with 6 bases between. This CDR3 is 13 amino acids long. The CDR3 reads CASSQDRAYGYTF. CDR3 nucleotide sequence: TGTGCCAGCAGCCAAGATCGGGCCTATGGCTACACCTTC.

V gene TRBV11-2 combines with J gene TRBJ2-1; maybe TRBD1 (5 bases). Between the trimmed V and J ends, which lost 6 bases and 3 bases, there was a span of 15 bases. CDR3 length: 15 residues. CDR1 is SGHAT, CDR2 FQNNGV, per germline. CDR3 amino acids: CASSKGLDNYNEQFF. CDR3 bases: TGTGCCAGCAGTAAGGGGCTCGACAACTACAATGAGCAGTTCTTC.

The chain carries TRBV3-1 (or the pseudogene TRBV3-2) and TRBJ1-2; 9 bases line up with TRBD1. Germline CDR1 reads LGHDT; CDR2 reads YNNKEL (reference sequence). J lost 5 bases, V lost 0 bases, and 4 bases had no gene match. The CDR3 sequence is 15 residues long. The CDR3 loop reads CASSQDGTGFYGYTF. Here the CDR3 DNA reads TGTGCCAGCAGCCAAGACGGGACAGGGTTTTATGGCTACACCTTC.

The chain is built from TRBV6-5 and TRBJ2-5; D is possibly TRBD1 (6 bases). CDR1 and CDR2 from the germline V gene are MNHEY and SVGAGI. CDR3 size: 15 residues. Trimming left V 6 bases short and J 4 bases short, with 18 bases between. Here the CDR3 reads CASRSPRTVRETQYF. In DNA, the CDR3 is TGTGCCAGCAGGTCCCCACGGACAGTAAGAGAGACCCAGTACTTC.

This clone was counted between two and nine times. The genes are TRBV18 and TRBJ1-2; no definite D call. The germline V gene has CDR1 KGHSH and CDR2 LQKENI. This CDR3 is 15 amino acids long. V was clipped by 3 bases and J by 0 bases, with 11 bases between them. The CDR3, as DNA: TGTGCCAGCTCACCTAGTAGCCTAGCTAACTATGGCTACACCTTC. Translated, it gives CASSPSSLANYGYTF.

This clone was seen a single time. The V call is TRBV28, the J call TRBJ1-1; D not certain. V was pared by 3 bases and J by 5 bases, with 4 bases between. The CDR3 contains 11 residues. Looked up from germline, CDR1 is MDHEN and CDR2 is SYDVKM. The CDR3 is CASSLETEAFF. The CDR3 bases are TGTGCCAGCAGTTTGGAAACTGAAGCTTTCTTT.

The chain couples TRBV11-2 to TRBJ1-2; weak D call: TRBD1 (5 bases). CDR1 is SGHAT, CDR2 FQNNGV, per germline. Trimming removed 1 base from V and 7 bases from J, with 13 bases in between. The CDR3 consists of 14 residues. CDR3: CASSLAQGLSGYTF. Written as DNA, the CDR3 is TGTGCCAGCAGCTTAGCCCAGGGATTGAGTGGCTACACCTTC.

The chain uses TRBV3-1 (or the pseudogene TRBV3-2) and TRBJ2-7; D is unresolved. The CDR3 consists of 15 residues. Trimming left V 0 bases short and J 3 bases short, with 12 bases between. The V gene's germline CDR1 is LGHDT and CDR2 YNNKEL (reference sequence). CDR3 amino acids: CASSQDHRAGYEQYF. The DNA of the CDR3 is TGTGCCAGCAGCCAAGATCATAGGGCAGGCTACGAGCAGTACTTC.

V is TRBV3-1 (or the pseudogene TRBV3-2) and J is TRBJ2-1, with 7 bases lining up with TRBD2. This CDR3 has 17 residues. V lost 0 bases to trimming and J lost 2 bases; unmatched junction nucleotides: 7. Germline-derived CDR1 and CDR2 are LGHDT and YNNKEL (reference sequence). In nucleotides, the CDR3 is TGTGCCAGCAGCCAAGATCGGGGGAGGGTCGCCTACAATGAGCAGTTCTTC. This codes for CASSQDRGRVAYNEQFF.

The chain is built from TRBV10-2 and TRBJ2-1, with D tentatively TRBD1 (6 bases). Trimming shortened V by 6 bases and J by 4 bases, and 19 bases separated the two germline ends. Germline CDR1 and CDR2: WSHSY and SAAADI. This CDR3 is 16 amino acids long. The CDR3 loop is CASSPQKRGTYNEQFF. The CDR3 coding sequence is TGCGCCAGCAGCCCCCAAAAAAGGGGGACATACAATGAGCAGTTCTTC.

The chain carries TRBV5-6 and TRBJ1-1; the D is unclear. Germline lookup yields CDR1 SGHDT and CDR2 YYEEEE. There are 14 residues in the CDR3. The V end was cut by 2 bases, the J end by 1 base, with 9 bases between. The CDR3 nucleotides are TGTGCCAGCAGCTTTGGATACAGGAACACTGAAGCTTTCTTT. This sequence encodes CASSFGYRNTEAFF.

This clone has a handful of counts. CDR3 nucleotides: TGTGCCAGCAGCCGGTCCGCCGGGGTTGACACTGAAGCTTTCTTT. Encoded protein: CASSRSAGVDTEAFF. The rearrangement joins TRBV14 to TRBJ1-1; D gene uncertain. The germline gives CDR1 SGHDN, CDR2 FVKESK. Trimming cost V 4 bases and J 3 bases, with 15 bases left between them. The CDR3 consists of 15 residues.

Regarding this clone: This sample includes further DNA sequences coding for the same CDR3. The V call is TRBV27, the J call TRBJ1-1; TRBD1 matches at 8 bases. V trimming: 5 bases; J trimming: 1 base; junction bases outside the gene matches: 3. Per germline, CDR1 MNHEY and CDR2 SMNVEV (reference sequence). CDR3 length equals 14 residues. CDR3: CASSPGQGNTEAFF. CDR3 nucleotides: TGTGCCAGCAGTCCCGGACAGGGGAACACTGAAGCTTTCTTT.

The J gene is TRBJ1-4, the V gene TRBV28; D is ambiguous. Trimming shortened V by 6 bases and J by 6 bases, and 8 bases separated the two germline ends. The germline CDR1 and CDR2 sequences are MDHEN and SYDVKM. This CDR3 is 12 amino acids long. The DNA for the CDR3 is TGTGCCAGCAGATGGAGCTATGAAAAACTGTTTTTT. Its protein is CASRWSYEKLFF.

V is TRBV2 and J is TRBJ1-5, with D hard to call. Germline V gene sequence: CDR1 SNHLY, CDR2 FYNNEI. The CDR3 length is 15 residues. V lost 4 bases and J lost 2, with 12 bases in between. In DNA form, the CDR3 reads TGTGCCAGCAGTGGGGCTGCGGCTGGCAATCAGCCCCAGCATTTT. This encodes CASSGAAAGNQPQHF.

This clone was seen only a few times. The V gene is TRBV7-6, the J gene TRBJ1-3; D possibly corresponds to TRBD1 (5 bases). The CDR3 is made up of 14 amino acids. Germline V lookup: CDR1 SGHVS, CDR2 FNYEAQ. Trimming pared 5 bases from V and 9 bases from J, leaving 17 bases between. In nucleotides, the CDR3 is TGTGCCAGCAGCGTCGGGACTCTGAGGGGCACCATATATTTT. It translates to CASSVGTLRGTIYF.

The chain uses TRBV11-2 and TRBJ2-2, with 12 nucleotides matching TRBD1. After removal of 3 bases from V and 7 bases from J, the junction contained 3 bases not matched to a gene. CDR3 length: 15 amino acids. The germline gives CDR1 SGHAT, CDR2 FQNNGV. The CDR3 reads CASSFGTGGFGELFF. Written as DNA, the CDR3 is TGTGCCAGCAGCTTCGGGACAGGGGGCTTCGGGGAGCTGTTTTTT. Using reference TRBV11-2 and TRBJ2-2 for the parts outside the CDR3, the full variable domain is EAGVAQSPRYKIIEKRQSVAFWCNPISGHATLYWYQQILGQGPKLLIQFQNNGVVDDSQLPKDRFSAERLKGVDSTLKIQPAKLEDSAVYLCASSFGTGGFGELFFGEGSRLTVL.

The chain is built from TRBV21-1 and TRBJ2-3; TRBD2, the table's D call, lacks a check against the DNA. TRBV21-1 is listed as a pseudogene. The length of the CDR3 is 21 residues. Here the CDR3 DNA reads TGTGCCAGCAGCTCCCGGTGGGCCTCCTTAGCGGGGGACATTAGCACAGATACGCAGTATTTT. This encodes CASSSRWASLAGDISTDTQYF.

This rearrangement joins TRBV29-1 to TRBJ1-1, with D perhaps matching TRBD1 (5 bases). Looked up from germline, CDR1 is SQVTM and CDR2 is ANQGSEA. The CDR3 length is 14 residues. Deletions cut 1 base from V and 2 bases from J, with 11 bases between. The CDR3 region is CSVEASGANTEAFF. CDR3 sequence (DNA): TGCAGCGTTGAAGCTAGCGGGGCAAACACTGAAGCTTTCTTT.

The rearrangement joins TRBV5-1 to TRBJ2-3, with 9 positions matching TRBD2. This CDR3 comprises 16 residues. Germline CDR1 SGHRS, CDR2 YFSETQ. Trimming at V came to 2 bases and at J to 2 bases, leaving 6 bases not matched to a gene. The CDR3 DNA reads as TGCGCCAGCAGCTTAATACTAGCGGGTAACACAGATACGCAGTATTTT. Protein product: CASSLILAGNTDTQYF.

The chain couples TRBV4-1 to TRBJ2-5; D remains ambiguous. The length of the CDR3 is 16 residues. Germline CDR1 MGHRA, CDR2 YSYEKL. Trimming took off 1 base at V and 7 bases at J, with 19 bases between the two ends. DNA for the CDR3: TGCGCCAGCAGCCAAGTTGACCTATTTATATACGGGACCCAGTACTTC. It specifies CASSQVDLFIYGTQYF.

The rearrangement uses TRBV27 and TRBJ1-1, with D maybe TRBD1 (5 bases). Germline V gives CDR1 MNHEY, CDR2 SMNVEV (reference sequence). Trimming cost V 6 bases and J 8 bases, with 19 bases left between them. The CDR3 extends over 14 amino acids. The CDR3 DNA reads as TGTGCCAGCAGAACTCCGGGACCGCGTTCCGAAGCTTTCTTT. The encoded protein is CASRTPGPRSEAFF.